The 24 T cell receptor beta chains reported below all come from one sample, sequenced in a study of PD-1 blockade in classical Hodgkin lymphoma. Each patient experienced a relapse that followed autologous stem cell transplantation, and brentuximab vedotin exposure varied. The table came from immunoSEQ multiplex PCR; TCRdb's copy has only in-frame clones and leaves some out. The sample includes about 6,600 clones, 85% to 90% of them seen just once. This material consisted of peripheral blood mononuclear cells (PBMCs), taken before the second cycle of nivolumab. The receptors shown here come from a human donor with classical Hodgkin lymphoma.

The chain recombines TRBV6-5 with TRBJ2-3; 9 bases map to TRBD2. J gave up 6 bases and V 0 bases, and 7 bases lay outside the gene matches. This CDR3 contains 16 residues. Germline loops: CDR1 MNHEY, CDR2 SVGAGI. The CDR3 region is CASSYSSGRWADTQYF. CDR3 DNA sequence: TGTGCCAGCAGTTACTCCAGCGGGAGGTGGGCCGATACGCAGTATTTT.

This clone has a single count. The V and J genes are TRBV18 and TRBJ2-7; a possible D gene is TRBD1 (5 bases). Per the germline V gene, CDR1 is KGHSH and CDR2 is LQKENI. The CDR3 runs 15 residues. V was shortened by 2 bases and J by 2 bases, with 13 bases between the two germline ends. DNA for the CDR3: TGTGCCAGCTCACCAGGGGTGGCAGGGCCCTACGAGCAGTACGTC. It codes for CASSPGVAGPYEQYV.

J is TRBJ2-5 and V is TRBV7-9, with D uncertain. The germline CDR1 and CDR2 sequences are SEHNR and FQNEAQ (reference sequence). V lost 6 bases to trimming and J lost 7 bases, with 15 bases between them. This CDR3 contains 13 residues. The CDR3 spells CASSYGRRRTQYF. For the CDR3, the DNA is TGTGCCAGCAGTTACGGGCGGCGAAGGACCCAGTACTTC.

The chain joins TRBV7-9 to TRBJ2-5; D unclear. This CDR3 spans 11 amino acids. In germline, CDR1 is SEHNR, CDR2 FQNEAQ (reference sequence). Deletions cut 5 bases from V and 7 bases from J, with 8 bases between. Here the CDR3 DNA reads TGTGCCAGCAGCCAAGAAGGGACCCAGTACTTC. It yields the protein CASSQEGTQYF.

This clone was found a few times. The chain links TRBV18 to TRBJ2-7; 10 bases are a match to TRBD2. J gave up 7 bases and V 4 bases, and 4 bases lay outside the gene matches. Germline V gene sequence: CDR1 KGHSH, CDR2 LQKENI. The CDR3 length is 13 residues. DNA of the CDR3: TGTGCCAGCTCACTGCGGACTAGCGGAGAGCAGTACGTC. Translating gives CASSLRTSGEQYV.

The chain uses TRBV27 and TRBJ1-1; D possibly corresponds to TRBD1 (5 bases). Germline V gene lookup returns CDR1 MNHEY and CDR2 SMNVEV (reference sequence). V lost 2 bases, J lost 0 bases, and 13 bases lay in between. There are 16 residues in the CDR3. The CDR3 region has the DNA TGTGCCAGCAGTTTACGGAGGGGACGGATGAACACTGAAGCTTTCTTT. Translation gives CASSLRRGRMNTEAFF.

CDR3 protein: CASSRGQGTGDGYTF. Written as DNA, the CDR3 is TGTGCCAGCAGTCGAGGACAGGGAACTGGGGATGGCTACACCTTC. The rearrangement joins TRBV6-5 to TRBJ1-2, with 8 nucleotides matching TRBD1. The CDR3 is 15 amino acids. After removal of 5 bases from V and 6 bases from J, the junction contained 11 bases not matched to a gene. Germline CDR1 and CDR2: MNHEY and SVGAGI.

The rearrangement uses TRBV6-6 and TRBJ1-2; TRBD1 matches at 8 bases. V gave up 6 bases and J gave up 4 bases; unmatched junction bases: 4. The CDR3 consists of 13 residues. Germline V gene sequence: CDR1 MNHNY, CDR2 SVGAGI (reference sequence). The CDR3 DNA follows: TGTGCCAGCAGCCCCGGGACAGGCTATGGCTACACCTTC. As protein: CASSPGTGYGYTF.

The chain combines TRBV2 with TRBJ1-5; D is undetermined. This CDR3 is 12 amino acids long. Germline loops: CDR1 SNHLY, CDR2 FYNNEI. V dropped 5 bases and J dropped 5 bases, with 7 bases sitting between them. The DNA for the CDR3 is TGTGCCAGCAGTCCATATGATCAGCCCCAGCATTTT. It is translated as CASSPYDQPQHF. The variable domain in full, with the rest retrieved from reference TRBV2 and TRBJ1-5, is EPEVTQTPSHQVTQMGQEVILRCVPISNHLYFYWYRQILGQKVEFLVSFYNNEISEKSEIFDDQFSVERPDGSNFTLKIRSTKLEDSAMYFCASSPYDQPQHFGDGTRLSIL.

The count of this clone is one. The chain joins TRBV7-2 to TRBJ2-3, with 9 positions matching TRBD2. This CDR3 has 19 residues. Germline V gene lookup returns CDR1 SGHTA and CDR2 FQGNSA. V dropped 1 base and J dropped 3; count of bases not matched to a gene: 14. The CDR3 DNA follows: TGTGCCAGCAGCTTAGTATATCGGGCGGGAGGGGGGTATACAGATACGCAGTATTTT. It is translated as CASSLVYRAGGGYTDTQYF.

The CDR3 spells CASSSLTGPIYF. The DNA of the CDR3 is TGTGCCAGCAGCTCCCTCACTGGCCCCATATATTTT. The chain is built from TRBV5-4 and TRBJ1-3; D not resolved. With 3 bases removed from V and 11 bases from J, the gap between germline ends came to 12 bases. The V gene's germline CDR1 is SGHNT and CDR2 YYREEE (reference sequence). The CDR3 has 12 amino acids.

This chain links TRBV18 with TRBJ1-1; a possible D gene is TRBD1 (5 bases). The CDR3 is 12 residues long. In germline, CDR1 is KGHSH, CDR2 LQKENI. The V end was cut by 3 bases, the J end by 4 bases, with 6 bases between. CDR3 DNA: TGTGCCAGCTCACCGCAGGGCACTGAAGCTTTCTTT. It is translated as CASSPQGTEAFF.

This clone came up a few times. The rearrangement joins TRBV5-1 to TRBJ1-4, with D possibly being TRBD1 (6 bases). The length of the CDR3 is 17 residues. CDR1 and CDR2 (germline): SGHRS, YFSETQ. The V end lost 0 bases, the J end lost 5 bases, and 17 bases lay between the germline ends. The CDR3 loop reads CASSLELGPRGNEKLFF. As DNA, the CDR3 is TGCGCCAGCAGCTTGGAGCTGGGCCCCAGGGGAAATGAAAAACTGTTTTTT.

This clone has just a few counts. The rearrangement joins TRBV5-4 to TRBJ2-6; 8 bases are a match to TRBD2. With 0 bases clipped from V and 0 bases from J, the junction kept 11 bases outside the gene matches. The CDR3 extends over 20 amino acids. Per germline, CDR1 SGHNT and CDR2 YYREEE (reference sequence). This CDR3 reads CASSLGELLAVVSGANVLTF. The CDR3 coding sequence is TGTGCCAGCAGCTTGGGGGAATTACTAGCGGTTGTCTCTGGGGCCAACGTCCTGACTTTC.

The V gene is TRBV5-3, the J gene TRBJ1-2; D unresolved. Being an ORF, TRBV5-3 has a function that is uncertain. The CDR3 extends over 11 amino acids. The ends were cut back, 4 bases at V and 7 bases at J, with 8 bases in the middle. CDR3 in amino acids: CARSSDTGYTF. As DNA, the CDR3 is TGTGCCAGAAGCAGCGATACTGGCTACACCTTC.

V and J are TRBV10-3 and TRBJ2-2, with TRBD1 matching 9 bases. CDR1 and CDR2 (germline): ENHRY, SYGVKD. This CDR3 spans 16 amino acids. After removal of 5 bases from V and 2 bases from J, the junction contained 6 bases not matched to a gene. Here the CDR3 DNA reads TGTGCCATCAGTAAGGGACAGGGAACCAACACCGGGGAGCTGTTTTTT. Its protein product is CAISKGQGTNTGELFF.

The chain carries TRBV6-1 and TRBJ1-3; 7 bases agree with TRBD1. The germline V gene encodes CDR1 MNHNS and CDR2 SASEGT. This CDR3 region has 13 residues. The ends lost 7 bases at V and 16 bases at J; junction bases unmatched: 16. The chain's CDR3 is CASTKSTGPPWYF. CDR3 DNA: TGTGCCAGCACTAAATCGACAGGGCCTCCCTGGTATTTT.

V is TRBV2 and J is TRBJ1-3; D uncertain. The CDR3 is 15 residues long. Germline V gene sequence: CDR1 SNHLY, CDR2 FYNNEI. The germline V and J ends were trimmed by 4 bases and 0 bases, with 10 bases remaining between them. The CDR3 DNA follows: TGTGCCAGCAGTGGAGCGAGAAGCTCTGGAAACACCATATATTTT. Its protein product is CASSGARSSGNTIYF.

This chain uses TRBV4-2 with TRBJ2-3; 10 bases line up with TRBD2. Trimming removed 0 bases from V and 0 bases from J; junction bases left unmatched: 12. In germline, CDR1 is LGHNA, CDR2 YNFKEQ. CDR3 length: 20 amino acids. The CDR3 sequence is CASSQDLRIRTSGSTDTQYF. The CDR3 region has the DNA TGTGCCAGCAGCCAAGACCTCAGAATTCGGACTAGCGGAAGCACAGATACGCAGTATTTT.

The chain couples TRBV7-8 to TRBJ2-2, with TRBD1 as a possible D gene (6 bases). CDR3 length: 15 residues. V lost 1 base, J lost 0 bases, and 6 bases lay in between. Germline-derived CDR1 and CDR2 are SGHVS and FQNEAQ. CDR3 in amino acids: CASSLGQANTGELFF. CDR3 coding DNA: TGTGCCAGCAGCTTAGGACAGGCGAACACCGGGGAGCTGTTTTTT.

This sequence joins TRBV30 and TRBJ2-7; tentative D call: TRBD1 (6 bases). Germline CDR1 GTSNPN, CDR2 SVGIG (reference sequence). The V gene lost 3 bases and the J gene lost 4 bases, with 10 bases spanning the gap. This CDR3 has 12 amino acids. The CDR3 bases are TGTGCCTGGAGCCAAGGGGGTTACGAGCAGTACGTC. Translated: CAWSQGGYEQYV.

This clone was detected only a few times. This chain's CDR3 is CASSVDPNTDTQYF. Written as DNA, the CDR3 is TGTGCCAGCAGCGTAGATCCGAACACAGATACGCAGTATTTT. The V gene is TRBV9, the J gene TRBJ2-3; D is unresolved. CDR1 and CDR2 (germline): SGDLS, YYNGEE. This CDR3 is built from 14 residues. Trimming took off 0 bases at V and 2 bases at J, with 7 bases between the two ends.

V usage is TRBV18 and J usage is TRBJ2-1; D is perhaps TRBD1 (6 bases). The V end lost 3 bases, the J end lost 3 bases, and 6 bases lay between the germline ends. The CDR3 runs to 13 residues. Germline CDR1 reads KGHSH; CDR2 reads LQKENI. CDR3 residues: CASSPRGYNEQFF. The CDR3 nucleotides read TGTGCCAGCTCACCCAGGGGCTACAATGAGCAGTTCTTC.

The rearrangement links TRBV18 to TRBJ1-1; no firm D call. There are 14 residues in the CDR3. Trimming took off 2 bases at V and 3 bases at J, with 10 bases between the two ends. Germline V lookup: CDR1 KGHSH, CDR2 LQKENI. The CDR3 here is CASSPLLYDTEAFF. The CDR3 DNA is TGTGCCAGCTCACCATTGCTCTACGACACTGAAGCTTTCTTT.